This TCR beta chain was recovered during a study of brain T cells in children with intractable seizures. Findings and caveats of the study: Clones missing pre-surgery may reflect undersampling of that blood sample. Only CDR3 sequence similarity suggested viral specificity, without known HCMV serostatus.

The method was immunoSEQ multiplex PCR; TCRdb's version includes in-frame clones alone and lacks a portion of them. Of a few hundred thousand clones detected, roughly 93% appear once; the ten largest clones hold 4.5% to 7%. In regard to this clone: The antigen remains undetermined.

The CDR3 extends over 16 amino acids. The V end was cut by 6 bases, the J end by 4 bases, with 20 bases between. The germline V gene encodes CDR1 SNHLY and CDR2 FYNNEI. Time point described: blood from clinic visit 5 months post-surgery; TSC patient then seizure free. Sequencing was limited to surgery cases with top T cell transcript signatures in brain tissue. At least one anti-epileptic drug was given before surgery. This clonotype was obtained from a boy in the first two years of life with tuberous sclerosis and intractable seizures. Sequences were derived from peripheral blood, sampled approximately 5 months after surgery. The genes are TRBV2 and TRBJ2-3, with D perhaps being TRBD1 or TRBD2 (6 bases each). CDR3 coding DNA: TGTGCCAGCAGGAGTATTCGGGGGCCTTTATCAGATACGCAGTATTTT. Translated, it gives CASRSIRGPLSDTQYF.